The 21 T cell receptor beta chains reported below all come from one sample, sequenced in a study of blood T cell repertoires in COVID-19. Only in-frame clones appear in the TCRdb table, and some are missing; sequencing was by immunoSEQ multiplex PCR. The sample carries over 200,000 clones, 65% to 85% recorded once. Sequencing used peripheral blood. The receptors shown here come from a man older than 75 with acute or convalescent COVID-19.

This clone was seen a single time. The chain recombines TRBV7-9 with TRBJ2-7; 8 bases fit TRBD2. CDR3 length equals 16 residues. The germline V gene encodes CDR1 SEHNR and CDR2 FQNEAQ (reference sequence). CDR3 amino acids: CAGGSVAGSDSYEQYF. The CDR3 coding sequence is TGTGCTGGTGGTAGCGTAGCGGGGTCAGACTCCTACGAGCAGTACTTC.

This chain links TRBV5-1 with TRBJ2-3; TRBD2 aligns across 12 bases. The CDR3 consists of 16 residues. Germline V gene data show CDR1 as SGHRS and CDR2 as YFSETQ. Trimming took 1 base from V and 5 from J; bases not matched to a gene: 5. CDR3 in amino acids: CASSLPLAGGGDTQYF. The CDR3 DNA follows: TGCGCCAGCAGCTTGCCTCTAGCGGGAGGGGGAGATACGCAGTATTTT.

This CDR3 reads CASSESGSHTYGYTF. The CDR3 coding sequence is TGTGCCAGCAGTGAGTCAGGGTCCCATACCTATGGCTACACCTTC. The chain employs TRBV6-1 and TRBJ1-2; D possibly corresponds to TRBD1 (5 bases). Trimming shortened V by 3 bases and J by 4 bases, and 15 bases separated the two germline ends. The CDR3 covers 15 residues. CDR1 is MNHNS, CDR2 SASEGT, per germline.

The chain combines TRBV9 with TRBJ2-3; 12 nucleotides agree with TRBD2. With V trimmed by 5 bases and J by 2 bases, 6 bases remained unmatched. Germline V lookup: CDR1 SGDLS, CDR2 YYNGEE. The CDR3 extends over 16 amino acids. The chain's CDR3 is CASSSGLAGNTDTQYF. CDR3 DNA: TGTGCCAGCAGTTCCGGACTAGCGGGGAACACAGATACGCAGTATTTT.

This rearrangement joins TRBV10-3 to TRBJ2-7, with TRBD2 matching over 11 bases. The CDR3 runs 14 residues. CDR1 is ENHRY and CDR2 is SYGVKD in the germline V gene. Germline trimming cut 7 bases from V and 4 bases from J; bases unmatched to any gene: 6. CDR3 bases: TGTGCCATCATGGAGGGGACTAGCGGTTACGAGCAGTACTTC. Its translation is CAIMEGTSGYEQYF.

The CDR3 here is CASSLGGQYNNYGYTF. The CDR3 coding sequence is TGTGCCAGCAGCTTGGGCGGACAGTATAATAACTATGGCTACACCTTC. The chain uses TRBV5-4 and TRBJ1-2, with a weak D call TRBD1 (6 bases). CDR1 and CDR2 (germline): SGHNT, YYREEE (reference sequence). CDR3 size: 16 residues. With 0 bases removed from V and 1 base from J, the gap between germline ends came to 13 bases.

The genes are TRBV5-8 and TRBJ2-5; 10 bases align to TRBD2. Germline trimming cut 3 bases from V and 5 bases from J; bases unmatched to any gene: 13. The CDR3 is 17 residues long. Germline CDR1 is SGHTS and CDR2 is YDEGEE. CDR3 amino acids: CASSWGGLAGDVETQYF. CDR3 DNA: TGTGCCAGCAGCTGGGGTGGCCTAGCGGGAGACGTCGAGACCCAGTACTTC.

This sequence joins TRBV28 and TRBJ2-5; D is possibly TRBD2 (5 bases). The V and J ends lost 5 bases and 5 bases respectively, with 27 bases between them. CDR1 is MDHEN, CDR2 SYDVKM, per germline. The CDR3 is 18 residues long. DNA for the CDR3: TGTGCCAGCAGTCCTGTACCGGGAACCACTCTGGGAAGGGAGACCCAGTACTTC. It encodes CASSPVPGTTLGRETQYF.

The CDR3 loop is CASSAGTSGPETQYF. CDR3 nucleotide sequence: TGCGCCAGCAGCGCCGGGACTAGCGGACCAGAGACCCAGTACTTC. This chain connects TRBV5-1 to TRBJ2-5; 11 bases fit TRBD2. The germline V gene encodes CDR1 SGHRS and CDR2 YFSETQ. The CDR3 contains 15 residues. The V and J ends lost 4 bases and 4 bases, in that order; junction bases with no gene match: 6.

The chain has TRBV29-1 and TRBJ2-3; tentative D call: TRBD2 (5 bases). CDR3 length equals 12 residues. Germline assignment: CDR1 SQVTM and CDR2 ANQGSEA. Trimming cost V 7 bases and J 4 bases, with 12 bases left between them. CDR3 in amino acids: CSGERGPDTQYF. In DNA form, the CDR3 reads TGCAGCGGGGAACGCGGGCCAGATACGCAGTATTTT.

The chain is built from TRBV18 and TRBJ2-7; the match to TRBD1 covers 7 bases. The germline gives CDR1 KGHSH, CDR2 LQKENI. The trim removed 3 bases at V and 2 bases at J, leaving 7 bases unmatched. This CDR3 region has 15 residues. The CDR3 DNA follows: TGTGCCAGCTCACCGATCCCGGGACAGCCCTACGAGCAGTACTTC. The encoded protein is CASSPIPGQPYEQYF.

V gene TRBV28 combines with J gene TRBJ2-4; D ambiguous. The CDR3 has 13 amino acids. The germline CDR1 and CDR2 sequences are MDHEN and SYDVKM. V lost 4 bases and J 4 bases, leaving 8 bases between the germline ends. This CDR3 is CASSSPRKNIQYF. The DNA of the CDR3 is TGTGCCAGCAGTTCTCCCCGTAAAAACATTCAGTACTTC.

CDR3 sequence (DNA): TGCAGTGCTGGACTCCAAGAGACCCAGTACTTC. This sequence encodes CSAGLQETQYF. The V and J genes are TRBV20-1 and TRBJ2-5; possibly TRBD2 for D (5 bases). V was shortened by 5 bases and J by 1 base, with 5 bases between the two germline ends. Germline V gene lookup returns CDR1 DFQATT and CDR2 SNEGSKA (reference sequence). This CDR3 has 11 amino acids.

CDR3 residues: CATSSYGQGVQPQHF. For the CDR3, the DNA is TGTGCCACCAGCAGCTACGGACAGGGTGTTCAGCCCCAGCATTTT. This chain joins TRBV15 and TRBJ1-5; TRBD1 matches 8 bases. Trimming removed 3 bases from V and 6 bases from J; junction bases left unmatched: 7. Germline V gene sequence: CDR1 LNHNV, CDR2 YYDKDF (reference sequence). The CDR3 extends over 15 amino acids.

This clone was seen only a few times. The chain is built from TRBV5-5 and TRBJ1-6; maybe TRBD1 (5 bases). The CDR3 extends over 14 amino acids. Germline V gene lookup returns CDR1 SGHKS and CDR2 YYEKEE (reference sequence). V lost 4 bases, J lost 5 bases, and 10 bases lay in between. In nucleotides, the CDR3 is TGTGCCAGCAGCGAACCGGGGGATAATTCACCCCTCCACTTT. This translates into CASSEPGDNSPLHF. The full variable domain, rest sourced from reference TRBV5-5 and TRBJ1-6, is DAGVTQSPTHLIKTRGQQVTLRCSPISGHKSVSWYQQVLGQGPQFIFQYYEKEERGRGNFPDRFSARQFPNYSSELNVNALLLGDSALYLCASSEPGDNSPLHFGNGTRLTVT.

The chain has TRBV30 and TRBJ2-7; 10 positions agree with TRBD1. Germline assignment: CDR1 GTSNPN and CDR2 SVGIG (reference sequence). CDR3 size: 14 residues. The trim removed 5 bases at V and 7 bases at J, leaving 11 bases unmatched. CDR3 region: CAWDRDRGRGEQYF. CDR3 coding DNA: TGTGCCTGGGACCGGGACAGGGGAAGAGGGGAGCAGTACTTC.

The chain recombines TRBV29-1 with TRBJ2-3, with 11 nucleotides matching TRBD2. The CDR3 is 14 amino acids. V gave up 7 bases and J gave up 2 bases; unmatched junction bases: 5. In germline, CDR1 is SQVTM, CDR2 ANQGSEA. CDR3: CSALGLADTDTQYF. The CDR3 region has the DNA TGCAGCGCCCTGGGACTAGCGGACACAGATACGCAGTATTTT.

The chain recombines TRBV4-2 with TRBJ2-2; D gene ambiguous. The germline gives CDR1 LGHNA, CDR2 YNFKEQ. Trimming removed 2 bases at V and 7 bases at J, with 14 bases between. The CDR3 is 15 residues long. The CDR3 is CASSQSSTLGGELFF. CDR3 nucleotide sequence: TGTGCCAGCAGCCAATCTTCCACCCTCGGCGGGGAGCTGTTTTTT.

The J gene is TRBJ2-1, the V gene TRBV5-1; the match to TRBD2 covers 7 bases. V lost 2 bases and J lost 0; bases outside the gene matches: 2. The CDR3 spans 15 residues. CDR1 and CDR2 from the germline V gene are SGHRS and YFSETQ. In DNA, the CDR3 is TGCGCCAGCAGCTTAGCGGGGCCCTCCTACAATGAGCAGTTCTTC. It codes for CASSLAGPSYNEQFF.

This clone occurred once. The chain is built from TRBV28 and TRBJ2-2; D not certain. Germline V gene sequence: CDR1 MDHEN, CDR2 SYDVKM. The ends were cut back, 4 bases at V and 6 bases at J, with 18 bases in the middle. The CDR3 sequence is 16 residues long. CDR3 region: CASSYSFPLEAGELFF. The CDR3, as DNA: TGTGCCAGCAGTTATTCCTTTCCCTTAGAGGCCGGGGAGCTGTTTTTT. The full variable domain, rest sourced from reference TRBV28 and TRBJ2-2, is DVKVTQSSRYLVKRTGEKVFLECVQDMDHENMFWYRQDPGLGLRLIYFSYDVKMKEKGDIPEGYSVSREKKERFSLILESASTNQTSMYLCASSYSFPLEAGELFFGEGSRLTVL.

The J gene is TRBJ2-1, the V gene TRBV11-3; tentatively, D is TRBD2 (6 bases). The CDR3 is 16 residues long. Germline V gene data show CDR1 as SGHNT and CDR2 as YENEEA. The ends were cut back, 1 base at V and 3 bases at J, with 13 bases in the middle. CDR3 nucleotide sequence: TGTGCCAGCAGCTTAGGCGGGACCAGGAGCTACAATGAGCAGTTCTTC. Encoded protein: CASSLGGTRSYNEQFF.